The 10 T cell receptor beta chains below were found in one sample sequenced in a study of CD8 T cells in ankylosing spondylitis. TCRdb analysed the 5' RACE reads with MiXCR anew, one entry per CDR3 protein. The table has about 130,000 distinct CDR3 sequences, 9.3% seen once. Sequencing used blood, either unsorted or a sorted T cell fraction (not recorded which). The origin of the receptors is a male donor with ankylosing spondylitis or in good health (not recorded which).

As concerns this clonotype: Just one base apart from a much larger clone, this may be a read error. This rearrangement joins TRBV7-2 to TRBJ2-1, with TRBD2 identical over 8 bases. CDR1 is SGHTA and CDR2 is FQGNSA in the germline V gene. V gave up 1 base and J gave up 10 bases; unmatched junction bases: 3. There are 13 residues in the CDR3. This CDR3 is CASSLDGTREQFF. The CDR3 DNA follows: TGTGCCAGCAGCTTAGATGGGACTAGGGAGCAGTTCTTC.

The chain uses TRBV5-4 and TRBJ2-2, with 11 bases that match TRBD2. Germline CDR1 SGHNT, CDR2 YYREEE (reference sequence). V was clipped by 3 bases and J by 0 bases; unmatched bases: 7. This CDR3 comprises 18 residues. The CDR3 sequence is CASSSQTSGMTNTGELFF. The CDR3 DNA sequence: TGTGCCAGCAGCTCACAGACTAGCGGGATGACGAACACCGGGGAGCTGTTTTTT.

This clonotype was picked up many times. This chain connects TRBV12-3 or TRBV12-4 to TRBJ2-7; the D is unclear. V lost 2 bases and J lost 2, with 10 bases in between. This CDR3 is built from 14 residues. CDR3 region: CASSLHGDTYEQYF. Written as DNA, the CDR3 is TGTGCCAGCAGTTTACACGGAGATACCTACGAGCAGTACTTC.

This clonotype came up many times. This chain links TRBV27 with TRBJ2-7; D is unclear. The CDR3 covers 13 residues. Between the trimmed V and J ends, which lost 2 bases and 1 base, there was a span of 6 bases. CDR1 is MNHEY, CDR2 SMNVEV, per germline (reference sequence). The CDR3 sequence: CASSLMKSYEQYF. CDR3 nucleotide sequence: TGTGCCAGCAGTTTAATGAAATCCTACGAGCAGTACTTC.

The J gene is TRBJ2-1, the V gene TRBV5-1; D is perhaps TRBD1 or TRBD2 (5 bases each). Trimming shortened V by 0 bases and J by 2 bases, and 15 bases separated the two germline ends. This CDR3 has 17 amino acids. Germline V gene lookup returns CDR1 SGHRS and CDR2 YFSETQ. The CDR3 DNA sequence: TGCGCCAGCAGCTTGGACGGATGGGGGAGAACCTACAATGAGCAGTTCTTC. Translating it yields CASSLDGWGRTYNEQFF.

This clonotype was seen ten or more times. The V gene is TRBV5-6, the J gene TRBJ2-2; the D is unclear. This CDR3 is 11 amino acids long. Germline loops: CDR1 SGHDT, CDR2 YYEEEE. V lost 3 bases, J lost 7 bases, and 4 bases lay in between. Here the CDR3 DNA reads TGTGCCAGCAGCTACGTCGGGGAGCTGTTTTTT. Translated, it gives CASSYVGELFF.

The sample holds many counts of this clonotype. V is TRBV5-1 and J is TRBJ2-2, with 9 bases that match TRBD1. J gave up 1 base and V 4 bases, and 5 bases lay outside the gene matches. Germline-derived CDR1 and CDR2 are SGHRS and YFSETQ. The CDR3 spans 16 residues. The CDR3 nucleotides read TGCGCCAGCAGCAAAGGGACAGGGAGGAACACCGGGGAGCTGTTTTTT. It translates to CASSKGTGRNTGELFF.

This clonotype was seen many times. CDR3 nucleotide sequence: TGTGCCAGCCTGGGGAACCAAGAGACCCAGTACTTC. Protein sequence: CASLGNQETQYF. The rearrangement uses TRBV6-6 and TRBJ2-5, with unresolved D. Germline V gene data show CDR1 as MNHNY and CDR2 as SVGAGI (reference sequence). The CDR3 has 12 residues. V lost 8 bases to trimming and J lost 0 bases, with 7 bases between them.

V usage is TRBV12-3 or TRBV12-4 and J usage is TRBJ2-1; D may be TRBD1 (5 bases). V shed 7 bases and J shed 9 bases, with 19 bases lying between them. The CDR3 covers 14 residues. The CDR3, as DNA: TGTGCCAGCAATGACGACAGTACGTCTACTGAGCAGTTCTTC. Its translation: CASNDDSTSTEQFF.

Only a few counts were recorded for this clonotype. The CDR3 DNA sequence: TGCAGTGCTCTTCGACAGGGGGACTCCTACGAGCAGTACTTC. This sequence encodes CSALRQGDSYEQYF. This sequence joins TRBV20-1 and TRBJ2-7; 9 bases agree with TRBD1. The ends lost 5 bases at V and 0 bases at J; junction bases unmatched: 5. This CDR3 is 14 amino acids long. Germline V gene sequence: CDR1 DFQATT, CDR2 SNEGSKA (reference sequence).